Below are 12 T cell receptor beta chains sequenced from a single sample in a study of T cell repertoires in cytomegalovirus infection. MiXCR was run by TCRdb on the reads, yielding one entry per CDR3 protein. The sample carries 40,000 to 60,000 distinct CDR3 sequences, about 21% recorded once. Their antigens are not known. Specimen: CD8+ T cells from cultured PBMCs, collected from culture after CMV antigen stimulation. The receptors derive from a human donor in good health (CMV status not recorded). Some clones in this sample may be carry-over from other donors' samples.

This clonotype was observed a single time. The V call is TRBV12-3 or TRBV12-4, the J call TRBJ2-3, with TRBD2 matching over 13 bases. This CDR3 spans 16 amino acids. V dropped 5 bases and J dropped 5; count of bases not matched to a gene: 7. CDR3 coding DNA: TGTGCCAGCAGTCCGAGGACTAGCGGGAGAAAAGATACGCAGTATTTT. It codes for CASSPRTSGRKDTQYF.

There are many counts of this clonotype. The chain recombines TRBV5-4 with TRBJ1-2; 7 nucleotides match TRBD1. Germline CDR1 and CDR2: SGHNT and YYREEE (reference sequence). The CDR3 extends over 17 amino acids. The trim removed 2 bases at V and 4 bases at J, leaving 14 bases unmatched. In DNA, the CDR3 is TGTGCCAGCAGCTTACAGACGGACAGGACTTTTTTCTATGGCTACACCTTC. Translating it yields CASSLQTDRTFFYGYTF.

This clonotype was observed a few times. The rearrangement links TRBV6-5 to TRBJ2-1; the D is unclear. V was pared by 2 bases and J by 6 bases, with 5 bases between. Germline CDR1 MNHEY, CDR2 SVGAGI. The CDR3 is 12 residues long. CDR3 in DNA: TGTGCCAGCAGTTACGGGGTCAATGAGCAGTTCTTC. This translates into CASSYGVNEQFF.

The count of this clonotype is one. The chain has TRBV27 and TRBJ2-2; the match to TRBD1 covers 7 bases. Germline assignment: CDR1 MNHEY and CDR2 SMNVEV (reference sequence). This CDR3 comprises 15 residues. The ends lost 0 bases at V and 4 bases at J; junction bases unmatched: 2. CDR3 coding DNA: TGTGCCAGCAGTTTATCGGCAGGGGGCACCGGGGAGCTGTTTTTT. Its protein product is CASSLSAGGTGELFF.

The chain links TRBV5-4 to TRBJ1-1, with no clear D. This CDR3 region has 14 residues. The V end lost 0 bases, the J end lost 2 bases, and 8 bases lay between the germline ends. Germline lookup yields CDR1 SGHNT and CDR2 YYREEE (reference sequence). This chain's CDR3 is CASSLERINTEAFF. The CDR3 DNA reads TGTGCCAGCAGCTTGGAGAGGATCAACACTGAAGCTTTCTTT.

J is TRBJ1-2 and V is TRBV27, with a weak D call TRBD1 (6 bases). The V gene's germline CDR1 is MNHEY and CDR2 SMNVEV (reference sequence). CDR3 length equals 15 residues. The V end was cut by 0 bases, the J end by 4 bases, with 12 bases between. The CDR3 region has the DNA TGTGCCAGCAGTTTATCGGGGGGGGGCGCCTATGGCTACACCTTC. Translating it yields CASSLSGGGAYGYTF.

CDR3 in amino acids: CASSRGHLAYEQYF. The CDR3 DNA reads TGTGCCAGCAGCCGGGGACACTTGGCCTACGAGCAGTACTTC. The chain joins TRBV11-2 to TRBJ2-7; tentatively, D is TRBD1 (6 bases). Germline-derived CDR1 and CDR2 are SGHAT and FQNNGV. V was pared by 5 bases and J by 2 bases, with 13 bases between. This CDR3 contains 14 residues.

V is TRBV4-1 and J is TRBJ1-2; no reliable D call. Trimming left V 1 base short and J 8 bases short, with 17 bases between. CDR1 is MGHRA, CDR2 YSYEKL, per germline. This CDR3 region has 15 residues. CDR3 bases: TGCGCCAGCAGCCAAGGTTATGCACGTCTGTCCGGCTACACCTTC. This gives the protein CASSQGYARLSGYTF.

This clonotype has just a few counts. V usage is TRBV7-2 and J usage is TRBJ2-7; 9 bases are a match to TRBD2. This CDR3 is 14 amino acids long. CDR1 is SGHTA, CDR2 FQGNSA, per germline. V lost 5 bases and J lost 3; bases outside the gene matches: 5. DNA for the CDR3: TGTGCCAGCAGCCCGCAGACTAGCGGCTACGAGCAGTACTTC. Translating gives CASSPQTSGYEQYF.

This clonotype was recorded at least ten times. The junction shows a germline mismatch at one end, possibly a read error. V and J are TRBV6-5 and TRBJ2-6; D unresolved. Germline CDR1 and CDR2: MNHEY and SVGAGI. The CDR3 length is 16 residues. The CDR3 spells CASSDSISSGANVLTF. CDR3 nucleotide sequence: TGTGCCAGCAGTGACTCGATTTCCTCTGGGGCCAACGTCCTGACTTTC.

Only a few counts were recorded for this clonotype. The V call is TRBV27, the J call TRBJ2-2; 14 nucleotides match TRBD2. Germline V gene lookup returns CDR1 MNHEY and CDR2 SMNVEV (reference sequence). The length of the CDR3 is 16 residues. With V trimmed by 11 bases and J by 0 bases, 5 bases remained unmatched. CDR3 residues: CAVGLAGGPNTGELFF. CDR3 sequence (DNA): TGTGCCGTAGGACTAGCGGGAGGTCCGAACACCGGGGAGCTGTTTTTT.

The chain recombines TRBV27 with TRBJ2-7; D may match TRBD1 or TRBD2 (6 bases each). Trimming took 4 bases from V and 0 from J, leaving 10 bases between them. Germline V gives CDR1 MNHEY, CDR2 SMNVEV (reference sequence). The CDR3 consists of 14 residues. The CDR3 here is CASSSEGGSYEQYF. The CDR3 nucleotides read TGTGCCAGCAGTTCCGAGGGGGGCTCCTACGAGCAGTACTTC.